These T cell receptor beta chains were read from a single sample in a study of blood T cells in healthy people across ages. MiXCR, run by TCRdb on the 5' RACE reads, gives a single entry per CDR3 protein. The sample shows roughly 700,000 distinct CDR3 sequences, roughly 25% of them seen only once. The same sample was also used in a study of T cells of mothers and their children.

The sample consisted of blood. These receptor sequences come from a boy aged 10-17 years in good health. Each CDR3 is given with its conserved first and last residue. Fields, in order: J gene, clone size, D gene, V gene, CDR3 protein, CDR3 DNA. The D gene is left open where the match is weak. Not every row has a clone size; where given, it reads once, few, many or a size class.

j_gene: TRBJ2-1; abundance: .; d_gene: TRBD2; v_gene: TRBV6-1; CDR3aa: CASSPGTSGATYNEQFF; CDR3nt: TGTGCCAGCAGTCCCGGGACTAGCGGGGCTACCTACAATGAGCAGTTCTTC
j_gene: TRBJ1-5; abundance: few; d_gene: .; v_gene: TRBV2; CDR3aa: CASSEQGNNQPQHF; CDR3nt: TGTGCCAGCAGTGAACAGGGGAACAATCAGCCCCAGCATTTT
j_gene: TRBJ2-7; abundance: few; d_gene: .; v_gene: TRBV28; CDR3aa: CASRAREGSYEQYF; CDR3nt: TGTGCCAGCAGGGCCAGAGAAGGCTCCTACGAGCAGTACTTC
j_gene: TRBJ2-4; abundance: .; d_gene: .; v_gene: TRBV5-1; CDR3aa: CASSLKDRIAKNIQYF; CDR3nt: TGCGCCAGCAGCTTAAAGGACAGAATAGCCAAAAACATTCAGTACTTC
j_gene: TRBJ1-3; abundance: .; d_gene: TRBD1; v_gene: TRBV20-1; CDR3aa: CSARPGQNGNTIYF; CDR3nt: TGCAGTGCTAGACCGGGACAGAACGGGAACACCATATATTTT
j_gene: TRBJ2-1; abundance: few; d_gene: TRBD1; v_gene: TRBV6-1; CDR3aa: CASREGQGSHNEQFF; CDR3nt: TGTGCCAGCAGGGAGGGACAGGGCAGTCACAATGAGCAGTTCTTC
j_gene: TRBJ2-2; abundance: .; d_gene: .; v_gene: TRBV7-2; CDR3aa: CASSLGVASTGELFF; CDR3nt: TGTGCCAGCAGCTTAGGGGTAGCTAGCACCGGGGAGCTGTTTTTT
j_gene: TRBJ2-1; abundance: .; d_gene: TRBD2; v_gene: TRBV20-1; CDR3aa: CSASGLARSPQFF; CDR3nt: TGCAGTGCAAGCGGACTAGCTCGGTCCCCCCAGTTCTTC
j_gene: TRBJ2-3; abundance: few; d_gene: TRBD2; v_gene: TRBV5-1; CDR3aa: CASSEEPGLAGDTQYF; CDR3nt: TGCGCCAGCAGTGAGGAGCCCGGACTAGCGGGAGATACGCAGTATTTT
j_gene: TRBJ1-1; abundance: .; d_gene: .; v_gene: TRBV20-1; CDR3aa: CSAIPRVGRNTEAFF; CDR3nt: TGCAGTGCTATCCCCAGGGTGGGGCGCAACACTGAAGCTTTCTTT
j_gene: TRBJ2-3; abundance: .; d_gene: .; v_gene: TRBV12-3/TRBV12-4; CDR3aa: CASRPNRASTDTQYF; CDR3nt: TGTGCCAGCAGACCAAACAGGGCTAGCACAGATACGCAGTATTTT
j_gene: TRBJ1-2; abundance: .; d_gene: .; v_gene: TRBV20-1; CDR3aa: CSARGLYGYTF; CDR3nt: TGCAGTGCCCGAGGGCTGTATGGCTACACCTTC
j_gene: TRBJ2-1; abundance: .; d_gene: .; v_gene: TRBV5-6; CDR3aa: CASSSTRPVRVDEQFF; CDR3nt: TGTGCCAGCAGCTCGACCAGACCCGTCAGGGTCGATGAGCAGTTCTTC
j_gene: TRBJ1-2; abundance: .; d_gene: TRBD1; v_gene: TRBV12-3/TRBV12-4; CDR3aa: CASSSLDRLYGYTF; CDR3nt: TGTGCCAGCAGTTCCTTGGACAGGCTCTATGGCTACACCTTC
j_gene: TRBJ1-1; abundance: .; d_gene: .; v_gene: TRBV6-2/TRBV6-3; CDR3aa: CASSSPDRSNTEAFF; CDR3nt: TGTGCCAGCAGTTCCCCTGACAGGTCGAACACTGAAGCTTTCTTT
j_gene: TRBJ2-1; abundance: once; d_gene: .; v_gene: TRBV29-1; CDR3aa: CSVEDLESEQFF; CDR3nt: TGCAGCGTTGAAGATTTAGAGAGTGAGCAGTTCTTC
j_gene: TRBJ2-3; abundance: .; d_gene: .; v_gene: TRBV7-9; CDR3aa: CASSSSPLLSSSTDTQYF; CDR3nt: TGTGCCAGCAGCTCATCACCCCTATTATCCTCTAGCACAGATACGCAGTATTTT
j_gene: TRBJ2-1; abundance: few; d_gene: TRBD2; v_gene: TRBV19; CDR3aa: CASSSSGNGDEQFF; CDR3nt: TGTGCCAGTAGTTCGAGCGGGAACGGCGATGAGCAGTTCTTC
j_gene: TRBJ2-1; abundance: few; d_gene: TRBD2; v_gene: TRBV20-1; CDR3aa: CSARAGTSLSNEQFF; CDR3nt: TGCAGTGCTAGGGCCGGGACTAGCTTATCCAATGAGCAGTTCTTC
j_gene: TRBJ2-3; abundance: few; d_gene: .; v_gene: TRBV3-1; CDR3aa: CASSHSADTQYF; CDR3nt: TGTGCCAGCAGCCATTCAGCAGATACGCAGTATTTT
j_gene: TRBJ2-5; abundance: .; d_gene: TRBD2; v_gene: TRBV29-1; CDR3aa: CSVSGSLQETQYF; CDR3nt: TGCAGCGTTAGCGGGAGCCTCCAAGAGACCCAGTACTTC
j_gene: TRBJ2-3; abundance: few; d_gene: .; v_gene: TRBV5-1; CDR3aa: CASSWMGSTDTQYF; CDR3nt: TGCGCCAGCAGCTGGATGGGGAGCACAGATACGCAGTATTTT
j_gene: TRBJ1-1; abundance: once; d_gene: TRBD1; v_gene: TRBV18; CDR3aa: CASSHTDRVDTEAFF; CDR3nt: TGTGCCAGCTCTCATACAGACAGGGTGGACACTGAAGCTTTCTTT
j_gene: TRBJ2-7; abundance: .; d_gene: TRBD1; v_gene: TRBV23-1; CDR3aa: CASSQRQGSNEQYF; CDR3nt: TGCGCCAGCAGTCAAAGACAGGGGAGCAACGAGCAGTACTTC
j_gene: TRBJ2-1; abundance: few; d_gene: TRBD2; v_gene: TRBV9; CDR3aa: CASSASTSGQFF; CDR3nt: TGTGCCAGCAGCGCCTCGACTAGCGGGCAGTTCTTC
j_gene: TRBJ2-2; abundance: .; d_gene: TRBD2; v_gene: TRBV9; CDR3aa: CASSVLAGAGELFF; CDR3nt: TGTGCCAGCAGCGTTCTAGCGGGAGCCGGGGAGCTGTTTTTT
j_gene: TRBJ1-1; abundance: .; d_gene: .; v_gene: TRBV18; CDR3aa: CASSQGTEVFF; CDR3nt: TGTGCCAGCTCACAGGGGACTGAAGTTTTCTTT
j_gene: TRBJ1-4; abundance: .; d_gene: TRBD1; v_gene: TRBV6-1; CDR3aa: CASSQTGAGEDKKLFF; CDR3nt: TGTGCCAGCAGTCAAACAGGGGCGGGGGAAGATAAAAAACTGTTTTTT
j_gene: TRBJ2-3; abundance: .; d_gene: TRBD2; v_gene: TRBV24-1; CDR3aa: CATSVGGGVTDTQYF; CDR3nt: TGTGCCACCAGTGTTGGCGGGGGAGTGACAGATACGCAGTATTTT
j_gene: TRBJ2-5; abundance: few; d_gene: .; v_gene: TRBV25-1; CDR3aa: CANSGGTQYF; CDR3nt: TGTGCCAACAGTGGCGGGACCCAGTACTTC